This is a list of T cell receptor beta chains from one sample in a study of EBV T-cell therapy then PD-1 blockade in nasopharyngeal carcinoma. This table comes from immunoSEQ multiplex PCR, and its TCRdb copy is limited to in-frame clones, with some not included. The sample yields about 22,000 clones, 70% to 85% seen once. No antigens are known for them. This specimen consisted of CD8+ T cells from blood, obtained at day -245 from a patient whose treatment included autologous EBV-specific T cells and nivolumab. These receptor sequences come from a man aged 35 to 55 with nasopharyngeal carcinoma. CDR3s include the opening cysteine and the closing phenylalanine or tryptophan. D genes are given only for firm matches. Not every row has a clone size; where given, it reads once, few, many or a size class.

V	size	J	D	DNA	CDR3
TRBV23-1	-	TRBJ2-7	-	TGCGCCAGCAGTCAATCATCGGCCAGATCCAACGAGCAGTACTTC	CASSQSSARSNEQYF
TRBV9	-	TRBJ1-1	-	TGTGCCAGCGGTGGGGGCAGGAGCACTGAAGCTTTCTTT	CASGGGRSTEAFF
TRBV4-3	-	TRBJ1-5	-	TGCGCCAGCAGCCCCAGCAGGGGCGCGCCCCAGCATTTT	CASSPSRGAPQHF
TRBV6-2/TRBV6-3	-	TRBJ2-7	-	TGTGCCAGCAGCTATAGTCAGCCTACCTACGAGCAGTACTTC	CASSYSQPTYEQYF
TRBV7-9	-	TRBJ1-2	-	TGTGCCAGCAGTCCCGGCGGGCGGTATGGCTACACCTTC	CASSPGGRYGYTF
TRBV18	once	TRBJ1-2	-	TGTGCCAGCTCACCAAGGGCGAGGTTGGAGGGGAGGCACGGCTACACCTTC	CASSPRARLEGRHGYTF
TRBV19	-	TRBJ2-1	-	TGTGCCAGTAGTATTAGACTCTCCTACAATGAGCAGTTCTTC	CASSIRLSYNEQFF
TRBV3-1/TRBV3-2	-	TRBJ2-1	-	TGTGCCAGCAGCCACGAGGGGTACAATGAGCAGTTCTTC	CASSHEGYNEQFF
TRBV7-9	-	TRBJ2-7	TRBD1	TGTGCCAGCAGCTTACTGACAGGGAACTACGAGCAGTACTTC	CASSLLTGNYEQYF
TRBV5-1	-	TRBJ1-1	-	TGCGCCAGCCGCTTTCCAGGGTTCCCCGAAGCTTTCTTT	CASRFPGFPEAFF
TRBV7-3	-	TRBJ1-1	TRBD1	TGTGCCAGCAGCTTAACGAGACAGGGAAAGACTGAAGCTTTCTTT	CASSLTRQGKTEAFF
TRBV6-1	-	TRBJ2-3	-	TGTGCCAGCAGTGAAGAGGCGGGAAGCACAGATACGCAGTATTTT	CASSEEAGSTDTQYF
TRBV19	-	TRBJ1-1	-	TGTGCCAGTAGTATCGGCAGGAACACTGAAGCTTTCTTT	CASSIGRNTEAFF
TRBV11-2	-	TRBJ2-7	TRBD1	TGTGCCAGCAGCTTAGGCCTGGATCTGGGACAGGGGGGATACGAGCAGTACTTC	CASSLGLDLGQGGYEQYF
TRBV25-1	few	TRBJ1-1	-	TGTGCCAGCAGTGAGCAACCGGACAGCCGTCAGGGTTTT	CASSEQPDSRQGF
TRBV6-5	-	TRBJ1-1	-	TGTGCCAGCAGTCCCGGGACGCCCAGGGATGAAGCTTTCTTT	CASSPGTPRDEAFF
TRBV7-3	-	TRBJ2-5	TRBD2	TGTGCCAGCAGCTCTTATGTTGTGCGGGGGGGCTCAGAGACCCAGTACTTC	CASSSYVVRGGSETQYF
TRBV6-4	-	TRBJ2-3	TRBD1	TGTGCCAGCAGTGACTCCGGACAGGGGGACACAGATACGCAGTATTTT	CASSDSGQGDTDTQYF
TRBV6-6	-	TRBJ2-7	-	TGTGCCAGCAGTTACTCGTGGGGCACTTACGAGCAGTACTTC	CASSYSWGTYEQYF
TRBV28	medium-sized	TRBJ1-1	-	TGTGCCAGCAGTTTATTGGACAGCCTGAGCACTGAAGCTTTCTTT	CASSLLDSLSTEAFF
TRBV6-1	few	TRBJ2-2	-	TGTGCCAGCAGTGAGGGTACCGGGGAGCTGTTTTTT	CASSEGTGELFF
TRBV7-8	-	TRBJ1-1	-	TGTGCCAGCACCAAGGAGGGGAACACTGAAGCTTTCTTT	CASTKEGNTEAFF
TRBV5-4	-	TRBJ2-1	-	TGTGCCAGCAGCTCGACAGACTACAATGAGCAGTTCTTC	CASSSTDYNEQFF
TRBV4-3	-	TRBJ1-1	-	TGCGCCAGCAGCCAGATGTCGGAAAGTCCCCCCGAAGCTTTCTTT	CASSQMSESPPEAFF
TRBV7-9	-	TRBJ2-1	TRBD2	TGTGCCAGCCGCGCCGGGACTAACTCCTACAATGAGCAGTTCTTC	CASRAGTNSYNEQFF
TRBV12-3/TRBV12-4	-	TRBJ1-1	-	TGTGCCAGCAGTTTGGGGGGGAACACTGAAGCTTTCTTT	CASSLGGNTEAFF
TRBV5-6	-	TRBJ1-4	-	TGTGCCAGCAGCTGGGGGGCGTTGGGTGAAAAACTGTTTTTT	CASSWGALGEKLFF
TRBV15	medium-sized	TRBJ1-3	-	TGTGCCACCAGCAGAGCCCAGGACGGATCTGGAAACACCATATATTTT	CATSRAQDGSGNTIYF
TRBV9	-	TRBJ2-3	-	TGTGCCAGCAGCGAGGACAGAGGCACGCAGTATTTT	CASSEDRGTQYF
TRBV10-3	-	TRBJ2-1	TRBD2	TGTGCCATCACCATCGGGGGGGCCCGGTACAATGAGCAGTTCTTC	CAITIGGARYNEQFF
TRBV9	-	TRBJ2-3	TRBD2	TGTGCCAGCAGCGTAACTCCCGGGACTACTACAGATACGCAGTATTTT	CASSVTPGTTTDTQYF
TRBV27	-	TRBJ1-5	TRBD1	TGTGCCAGCAGACAGGGGGTTCAGCCCCAGCATTTT	CASRQGVQPQHF
TRBV9	-	TRBJ2-3	-	TGTGCCAGCAGCGTTTTACGGACGCCGCGAGATACGCAGTATTTT	CASSVLRTPRDTQYF
TRBV29-1	-	TRBJ2-1	-	TGCAGCCCGGGGCGGGCCTTCTACAATGAGCAGTTCTTC	CSPGRAFYNEQFF
TRBV4-1	-	TRBJ2-1	-	TGCGCCAGCAGCCATCACGGGAATGAGCAGTTCTTC	CASSHHGNEQFF
TRBV2	-	TRBJ2-1	TRBD2	TGTGCCAGCAGTGAAGGGCTAGCGGGATACAATGAGCAGTTCTTC	CASSEGLAGYNEQFF
TRBV25-1	-	TRBJ2-2	-	TGTGCCAGCAACTCTTACACCGGGGAGCTGTTTTTT	CASNSYTGELFF
TRBV27	-	TRBJ2-6	-	TGTGCCAGCAGTTTAGACGTCTACCCGTCTGGGGCCAACGTCCTGACTTTC	CASSLDVYPSGANVLTF